This is a list of T cell receptor beta chains from one sample in a study of immune cell composition in non-small cell lung cancer. Repertoires were generated with immunoSEQ multiplex PCR, while TCRdb's copy carries only in-frame clones and drops some. The sample lists around 6,700 clones; 70% were seen once. The sequencing sample was made of lung tumor tissue. These receptors were taken from a human donor with non-small cell lung cancer. The CDR3 runs from the conserved cysteine through the conserved F or W. The D gene is left open where the match is weak. The size field is filled for only some rows; it gives once, few, many or a size class.

d_call: TRBD1
v_call: TRBV18
j_call: TRBJ1-1
clone_size: NA
cdr3_nt: TGTGCCAGCTCACCCGGAAGGGACAGGGGAACTGAAGCTTTCTTT
cdr3_aa: CASSPGRDRGTEAFF

d_call: NA
v_call: TRBV28
j_call: TRBJ1-5
clone_size: NA
cdr3_nt: TGTGCCAGCAGATCTACCCGGCTTACAGGGTCGCGGGGGAGCAATCAGCCCCAGCATTTT
cdr3_aa: CASRSTRLTGSRGSNQPQHF

d_call: TRBD1
v_call: TRBV15
j_call: TRBJ2-5
clone_size: NA
cdr3_nt: TGTGCCACCAGCGGAAACACAGGGGCGGGAGAGACCCAGTACTTC
cdr3_aa: CATSGNTGAGETQYF

d_call: NA
v_call: TRBV7-9
j_call: TRBJ1-2
clone_size: NA
cdr3_nt: TGTGCCAGCAGTTCGCCGGGGTATGGCTACACCTTC
cdr3_aa: CASSSPGYGYTF

d_call: NA
v_call: TRBV19
j_call: TRBJ1-6
clone_size: NA
cdr3_nt: TGTGCCAGTAAACCCCGCCGGTTATATAATTCACCCCTCCACTTT
cdr3_aa: CASKPRRLYNSPLHF

d_call: TRBD2
v_call: TRBV11-3
j_call: TRBJ2-1
clone_size: NA
cdr3_nt: TGTGCCAGCAGCTCCGGTAGCGGGAGAACGTCCTACAATGAGCAGTTCTTC
cdr3_aa: CASSSGSGRTSYNEQFF

d_call: NA
v_call: TRBV7-2
j_call: TRBJ2-3
clone_size: NA
cdr3_nt: TGTGCCAGCAGCTTAGGACTGAGCACAGATACGCAGTATTTT
cdr3_aa: CASSLGLSTDTQYF

d_call: TRBD1
v_call: TRBV19
j_call: TRBJ1-5
clone_size: few
cdr3_nt: TGTGCCAGTAGTGTACAGGGGGCTCAGCCCCAGCATTTT
cdr3_aa: CASSVQGAQPQHF

d_call: TRBD2
v_call: TRBV5-6
j_call: TRBJ2-7
clone_size: NA
cdr3_nt: TGTGCCAGCAGCTTGGGTCTAGCGGGTTTTACAGTCGAGCAGTACTTC
cdr3_aa: CASSLGLAGFTVEQYF

d_call: NA
v_call: TRBV5-1
j_call: TRBJ1-2
clone_size: few
cdr3_nt: TGCGCCAGCAGCCCGAAGGGGTCCCCTGGCTACACCTTC
cdr3_aa: CASSPKGSPGYTF

d_call: TRBD1
v_call: TRBV5-6
j_call: TRBJ2-5
clone_size: once
cdr3_nt: TGTGCCAGCAGCCCTAGGACAGGGGGCGGCCGACAGACCCAGTACTTC
cdr3_aa: CASSPRTGGGRQTQYF

d_call: NA
v_call: TRBV5-4
j_call: TRBJ1-6
clone_size: NA
cdr3_nt: TGTGCCAGCAGCTTCCCCCCCGGGACTCGGGATTCACCCCTCCACTTT
cdr3_aa: CASSFPPGTRDSPLHF

d_call: TRBD1
v_call: TRBV10-1
j_call: TRBJ1-5
clone_size: NA
cdr3_nt: TGCGCCAGCAGCCCAGGGGGTGGACAGCCCCAGCATTTT
cdr3_aa: CASSPGGGQPQHF

d_call: TRBD1
v_call: TRBV4-2
j_call: TRBJ2-5
clone_size: NA
cdr3_nt: TGTGCCAGCAGCCAAGGACAGGGGAGAAGGCCAGAGACCCAGTACTTC
cdr3_aa: CASSQGQGRRPETQYF

d_call: NA
v_call: TRBV10-3
j_call: TRBJ1-2
clone_size: once
cdr3_nt: TGTGCCATCAGTGAATTACACAACTATGGCTACACCTTC
cdr3_aa: CAISELHNYGYTF

d_call: NA
v_call: TRBV4-1
j_call: TRBJ2-4
clone_size: NA
cdr3_nt: TGCGCCAGCAGCCAAGCGGGGACTTCTGTAGCCAAAAACATTCAGTACTTC
cdr3_aa: CASSQAGTSVAKNIQYF

d_call: TRBD1
v_call: TRBV6-5
j_call: TRBJ1-1
clone_size: NA
cdr3_nt: TGTGCCAGCAGGGCCTATTGGGACAGGGCCGCTGAAGCTTTCTTT
cdr3_aa: CASRAYWDRAAEAFF

d_call: NA
v_call: TRBV7-8
j_call: TRBJ1-2
clone_size: NA
cdr3_nt: TGTGCCAGCAGCTACACTATCGACAAAGTTCGGGGGGGTGGCTACACCTTC
cdr3_aa: CASSYTIDKVRGGGYTF

d_call: TRBD1
v_call: TRBV5-1
j_call: TRBJ1-1
clone_size: NA
cdr3_nt: TGCGCCAGCAGCCCGGGACAGGGGGCGCGAGGGAACACTGAAGCTTTCTTT
cdr3_aa: CASSPGQGARGNTEAFF

d_call: TRBD2
v_call: TRBV9
j_call: TRBJ2-1
clone_size: NA
cdr3_nt: TGTGCCAGCAGCGTAGGTGCTAGCGGGGTCTACAATGAGCAGTTCTTC
cdr3_aa: CASSVGASGVYNEQFF

d_call: NA
v_call: TRBV18
j_call: TRBJ1-6
clone_size: once
cdr3_nt: TGTGCCAGCTCACCAGTGGGACTCAAAAGCTCCTATAATTCACCCCTCCACTTT
cdr3_aa: CASSPVGLKSSYNSPLHF

d_call: NA
v_call: TRBV21-1
j_call: TRBJ2-7
clone_size: NA
cdr3_nt: TGTGCCAGCACCTCAGTCAGCTCCTACGAGCAGTACTTC
cdr3_aa: CASTSVSSYEQYF